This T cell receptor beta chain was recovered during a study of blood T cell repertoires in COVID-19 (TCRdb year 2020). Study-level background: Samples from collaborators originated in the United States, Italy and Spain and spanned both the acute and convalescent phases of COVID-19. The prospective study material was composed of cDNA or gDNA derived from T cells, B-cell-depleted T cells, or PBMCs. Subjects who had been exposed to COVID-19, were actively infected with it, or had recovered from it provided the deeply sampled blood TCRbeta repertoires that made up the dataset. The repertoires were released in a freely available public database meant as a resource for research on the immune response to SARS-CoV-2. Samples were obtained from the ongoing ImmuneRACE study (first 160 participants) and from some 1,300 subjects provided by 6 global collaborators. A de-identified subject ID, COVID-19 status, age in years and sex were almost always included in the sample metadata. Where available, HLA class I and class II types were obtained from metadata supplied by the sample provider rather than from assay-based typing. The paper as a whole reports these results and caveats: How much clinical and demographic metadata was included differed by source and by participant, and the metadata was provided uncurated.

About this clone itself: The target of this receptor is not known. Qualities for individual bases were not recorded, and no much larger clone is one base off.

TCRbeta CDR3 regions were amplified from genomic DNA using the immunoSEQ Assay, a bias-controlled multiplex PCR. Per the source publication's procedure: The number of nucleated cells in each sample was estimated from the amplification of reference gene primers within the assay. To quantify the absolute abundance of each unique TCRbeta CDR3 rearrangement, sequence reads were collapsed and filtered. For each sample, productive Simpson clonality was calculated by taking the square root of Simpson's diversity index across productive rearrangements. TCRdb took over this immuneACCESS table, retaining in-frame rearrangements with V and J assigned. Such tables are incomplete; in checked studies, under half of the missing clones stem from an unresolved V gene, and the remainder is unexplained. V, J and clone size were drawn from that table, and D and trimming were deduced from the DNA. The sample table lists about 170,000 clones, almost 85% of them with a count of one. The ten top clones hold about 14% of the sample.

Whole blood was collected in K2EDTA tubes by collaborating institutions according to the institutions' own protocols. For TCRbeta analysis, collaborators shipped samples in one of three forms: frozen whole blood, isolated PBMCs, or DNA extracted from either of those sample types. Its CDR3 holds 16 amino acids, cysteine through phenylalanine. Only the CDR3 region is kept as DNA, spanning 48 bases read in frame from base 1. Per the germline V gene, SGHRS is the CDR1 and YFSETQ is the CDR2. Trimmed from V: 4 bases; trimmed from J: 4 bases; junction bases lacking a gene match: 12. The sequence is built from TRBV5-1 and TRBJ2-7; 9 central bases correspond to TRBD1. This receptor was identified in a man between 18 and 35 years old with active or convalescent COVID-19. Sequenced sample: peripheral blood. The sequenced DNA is TGCGCCAGCAGCCCGACCTCTACAGGGGGCGTTTACGAGCAGTACTTC. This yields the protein CASSPTSTGGVYEQYF.